This T cell receptor beta chain came from a study of T cells in pancreatic ductal adenocarcinoma. No neoadjuvant therapy was given to the selected pancreatic ductal adenocarcinoma patients before their surgery. Clones were sequenced by immunoSEQ multiplex PCR, and TCRdb holds only the in-frame ones, with some missing. The sample lists around 94,000 clones; about 95% were seen once. CDR1 and CDR2 from the germline V gene are LNHNV and YYDKDF (reference sequence). The CDR3 is 14 amino acids. V lost 7 bases and J 4 bases, leaving 16 bases between the germline ends. General study points: The resected pancreatic cancer cohort was biased toward the minority with early-stage disease. Compared with tumor, blood showed more total productive templates and 7 to 9.5-fold more clonotypes. No significant tumor-blood clonality difference; means were about 0.11 and 0.072.

With regard to this clone: Its specificity is not known.

The chain is built from TRBV15 and TRBJ1-2; D is ambiguous. The sample was PBMCs. The sequence came from a human donor with pancreatic ductal adenocarcinoma. CDR3 loop: CATKNGGTLYGYTF. CDR3 DNA sequence: TGTGCCACCAAGAATGGCGGAACGCTCTATGGCTACACCTTC.